This T cell receptor beta chain stems from a study of OX40 agonist ivuxolimab in advanced cancers. Study context: Three partial responders included one hepatocellular carcinoma patient and two cutaneous melanoma patients.

With baseline, cycle 4 day 1, and cycle 7 day 1 as timepoints, blood was sampled. The CDR3 totals 10 residues. The method was immunoSEQ multiplex PCR; TCRdb's version includes in-frame clones alone and lacks a portion of them. The sample has tens of thousands of clones, around 93% seen once. A word on this clone: At one boundary the junction diverges from the germline segment, which might be a read error.

The TCR comes from an adult with an advanced solid tumor such as melanoma, head and neck, liver or kidney cancer. The chain recombines TRBV5-3 with TRBJ2-1; TRBD2 matches at 7 bases. TRBV5-3 is sorted into the ORF group, with uncertain function. Here the sequenced sample was CD4+ or CD8+ T cells sorted from blood, taken in a trial of the OX40 agonist ivuxolimab. In DNA form, the CDR3 reads TGTGCCAAGATAGCGGGTGTGAGGATCTTC. As protein: CAKIAGVRIF.